The 25 T cell receptor beta chains below all came from one sample that was sequenced in a study of T cells in Graves' hyperthyroidism and ophthalmopathy. The source material, RNA transcripts, was used to amplify TCR beta CDR3 regions. HTBI primers were used for first-round RT-PCR of the TCR CDR3. TCRdb reprocessed the multiplex PCR reads with MiXCR, giving one entry per CDR3 protein. The sample has 500,000 to 600,000 distinct CDR3 sequences; about 43% are singletons. The source material was peripheral blood or thyroid tissue (not recorded which). The receptors shown here come from a woman under 30 with Graves' hyperthyroidism.

This clonotype was seen ten or more times. The chain recombines TRBV13 with TRBJ2-7; weak D call: TRBD1 (6 bases). There are 15 residues in the CDR3. Trimming cost V 5 bases and J 4 bases, with 18 bases left between them. Germline assignment: CDR1 PRHDT and CDR2 FYEKMQ (reference sequence). CDR3 protein: CASSTKTGMAYEQYF. The DNA of the CDR3 is TGTGCCAGCAGCACAAAGACAGGAATGGCATACGAGCAGTACTTC.

This clonotype was detected only once. The rearrangement joins TRBV29-1 to TRBJ2-6; D might be TRBD2 (7 bases). Germline V CDR1 and CDR2: SQVTM, ANQGSEA. V was shortened by 6 bases and J by 5 bases, with 14 bases between the two germline ends. The CDR3 covers 14 residues. Here the CDR3 DNA reads TGCAGCGTCGAGGGGGGGGACAGGGCCAACGTCCTGACTTTC. Protein sequence: CSVEGGDRANVLTF.

The CDR3 bases are TGTGCCAGCAGCCAAATCGCGGACAGGGTCAGGTGTAATTCACCCCTCCACTTT. This encodes CASSQIADRVRCNSPLHF. The chain couples TRBV7-9 to TRBJ1-6; the match to TRBD1 covers 8 bases. This CDR3 is built from 18 residues. The germline V gene has CDR1 SEHNR and CDR2 FQNEAQ (reference sequence). Trimming cost V 5 bases and J 6 bases; bases outside gene matches: 15. Combining the CDR3 with reference TRBV7-9 and TRBJ1-6 gives the whole variable domain DTGVSQNPRHKITKRGQNVTFRCDPISEHNRLYWYRQTLGQGPEFLTYFQNEAQLEKSRLLSDRFSAERPKGSFSTLEIQRTEQGDSAMYLCASSQIADRVRCNSPLHFGNGTRLTVT.

The V and J genes are TRBV6-1 and TRBJ2-7; D is ambiguous. Trimming took off 7 bases at V and 2 bases at J, with 15 bases between the two ends. The CDR3 is 14 residues long. Germline values: CDR1 MNHNS, CDR2 SASEGT. The CDR3 loop reads CASTAGTSTYEQYF. The CDR3, as DNA: TGTGCCAGCACAGCCGGAACGAGTACCTACGAGCAGTACTTC.

This clonotype was found many times. The rearrangement uses TRBV7-6 and TRBJ1-2; D unresolved. Germline V lookup: CDR1 SGHVS, CDR2 FNYEAQ. This CDR3 spans 15 amino acids. Deletions cut 0 bases from V and 0 bases from J, with 8 bases between. The CDR3 loop reads CASSLAASSNYGYTF. In DNA form, the CDR3 reads TGTGCCAGCAGCTTAGCGGCCAGTTCTAACTATGGCTACACCTTC.

This clonotype showed up many times. The J gene is TRBJ1-1, the V gene TRBV6-1; the match to TRBD1 covers 9 bases. Germline CDR1 is MNHNS and CDR2 is SASEGT. The CDR3 length is 14 residues. Losses at the gene ends were 2 bases for V and 8 bases for J; bases not matched to a gene: 6. CDR3 protein: CASSELRTGAEAFF. In DNA form, the CDR3 reads TGTGCCAGCAGTGAACTTAGGACAGGGGCCGAAGCTTTCTTT.

Here the CDR3 reads CASSQTETSGRNEQFF. In DNA, the CDR3 is TGTGCCAGCAGCCAAACAGAGACTAGCGGGAGAAATGAGCAGTTCTTC. The chain employs TRBV7-9 and TRBJ2-7, with 12 bases that match TRBD2. Judging by the DNA end, TRBJ2-1 fits better; the J call may be wrong. Germline CDR1 is SEHNR and CDR2 is FQNEAQ (reference sequence). The CDR3 has 16 residues.

The genes are TRBV3-1 and TRBJ2-5, with TRBD2 as a possible D gene (6 bases). The CDR3 loop spans 16 amino acids. Trimming left V 6 bases short and J 0 bases short, with 17 bases between. Germline-derived CDR1 and CDR2 are LGHDT and YNNKEL (reference sequence). CDR3 sequence: CASRESSARYQETQYF. CDR3 sequence (DNA): TGTGCCAGCAGAGAGTCTAGCGCCCGGTACCAAGAGACCCAGTACTTC.

The sample holds many counts of this clonotype. CDR3 in DNA: TGTGCTAGTGGTTTGGTTGTACAGGTTAACACTGAAGCTTTCTTT. Its translation: CASGLVVQVNTEAFF. V gene TRBV12-5 combines with J gene TRBJ1-1; possible D gene TRBD1, 5 bases. The germline V gene encodes CDR1 LGHNT and CDR2 FRNRAP. The V end was cut by 0 bases, the J end by 2 bases, with 10 bases between. The CDR3 loop spans 15 amino acids.

This clonotype was detected ten times or more. The rearrangement links TRBV20-1 to TRBJ2-2, with D possibly being TRBD2 (6 bases). The CDR3 has 14 residues. The germline V and J ends were trimmed by 5 bases and 8 bases, with 18 bases remaining between them. Looked up from germline, CDR1 is DFQATT and CDR2 is SNEGSKA (reference sequence). The CDR3 spells CSARDSRWAGELFF. In nucleotides, the CDR3 is TGCAGTGCTCGGGACTCGAGGTGGGCTGGGGAGCTGTTTTTT.

The sample holds many counts of this clonotype. This rearrangement joins TRBV12-3 or TRBV12-4 to TRBJ1-2, with TRBD1 identical over 12 bases. V shed 3 bases and J 2 bases; nucleotides not matched to a gene: 7. The CDR3 spans 17 residues. CDR3 sequence: CASSLGDRGPRNYGYTF. CDR3 DNA: TGTGCCAGCAGTTTGGGGGACAGGGGGCCGAGGAACTATGGCTACACCTTC.

There are many counts of this clonotype. The rearrangement uses TRBV5-8 and TRBJ1-3; 7 bases match TRBD1. Germline CDR1 SGHTS, CDR2 YDEGEE. J was trimmed by 7 bases and V by 0 bases; bases with no gene match: 4. The length of the CDR3 is 14 residues. The CDR3 loop reads CASSLGQGLNTIYF. The CDR3 region has the DNA TGTGCCAGCAGCTTGGGACAGGGCTTGAACACCATATATTTT.

This clonotype was observed a few times. V is TRBV6-6 and J is TRBJ2-2; TRBD2 aligns across 12 bases. The germline CDR1 and CDR2 sequences are MNHNY and SVGAGI (reference sequence). The CDR3 is 17 amino acids. The V segment lost 2 bases and the J segment 5 bases; nucleotides outside the gene matches: 6. The CDR3 sequence is CASSYPTSGRRTGELFF. CDR3 DNA: TGTGCCAGCAGTTACCCTACTAGCGGGAGGAGGACCGGGGAGCTGTTTTTT.

This clonotype was counted at least ten times. This chain uses TRBV24-1 with TRBJ2-6; TRBD2 might be the D (5 bases). From germline, CDR1 is KGHDR and CDR2 SFDVKD. The ends were cut back, 4 bases at V and 0 bases at J, with 15 bases in the middle. CDR3 length: 18 amino acids. CDR3 sequence: CATSENGKGSSGANVLTF. CDR3 bases: TGTGCCACCAGTGAGAACGGGAAAGGGAGCTCTGGGGCCAACGTCCTGACTTTC.

The chain carries TRBV2 and TRBJ2-2; 7 bases match TRBD2. The CDR3 is made up of 15 amino acids. CDR1 is SNHLY, CDR2 FYNNEI, per germline. With V trimmed by 5 bases and J by 0 bases, 3 bases remained unmatched. The CDR3 nucleotides read TGTGCCAGCAGTCCTCTAGCGGCGAACACCGGGGAGCTGTTTTTT. It specifies CASSPLAANTGELFF. The variable domain in full, with the rest retrieved from reference TRBV2 and TRBJ2-2, is EPEVTQTPSHQVTQMGQEVILRCVPISNHLYFYWYRQILGQKVEFLVSFYNNEISEKSEIFDDQFSVERPDGSNFTLKIRSTKLEDSAMYFCASSPLAANTGELFFGEGSRLTVL.

This clonotype was picked up many times. The genes are TRBV29-1 and TRBJ2-7, with TRBD2 matching over 10 bases. CDR3 length equals 16 residues. Per germline, CDR1 SQVTM and CDR2 ANQGSEA. The ends lost 0 bases at V and 4 bases at J; junction bases unmatched: 9. The CDR3 DNA sequence: TGCAGCGTTGAAGATCGGGCTAGCGGGAGTGGGTACGAGCAGTACTTC. Its protein is CSVEDRASGSGYEQYF.

This clonotype occurred many times. This chain uses TRBV6-1 with TRBJ1-2; D gene ambiguous. Trimming left V 2 bases short and J 4 bases short, with 8 bases between. The CDR3 extends over 13 amino acids. CDR1 is MNHNS and CDR2 is SASEGT in the germline V gene. CDR3 residues: CASSEFEGYGYTF. The DNA of the CDR3 is TGTGCCAGCAGTGAATTTGAGGGCTATGGCTACACCTTC.

Only a few counts were recorded for this clonotype. The J gene is TRBJ2-7, the V gene TRBV27; 13 bases are a match to TRBD2. The CDR3 totals 17 residues. CDR1 is MNHEY and CDR2 is SMNVEV in the germline V gene (reference sequence). V lost 5 bases and J lost 2; bases outside the gene matches: 9. The CDR3 DNA reads TGTGCCAGCAGTCCCGGGACTAGCGGGAAATTGCCCTACGAGCAGTACTTC. This translates into CASSPGTSGKLPYEQYF.

The CDR3 DNA follows: TGCAGTGCTAGGAGATTACCGGGACTAGCGGGACACGAGCAGTACTTC. Translated, it gives CSARRLPGLAGHEQYF. The rearrangement joins TRBV20-1 to TRBJ2-7; the match to TRBD2 covers 13 bases. Germline loops: CDR1 DFQATT, CDR2 SNEGSKA (reference sequence). CDR3 size: 16 residues. V trimming: 3 bases; J trimming: 5 bases; junction bases outside the gene matches: 10.

For this clonotype: This may stem from a read error, because a much larger clone lies one nucleotide away. The chain is built from TRBV25-1 and TRBJ2-7, with D possibly being TRBD2 (5 bases). Germline V gene lookup returns CDR1 MGHDK and CDR2 SYGVNS. The length of the CDR3 is 15 residues. The V and J ends lost 7 bases and 5 bases respectively, with 21 bases between them. For the CDR3, the DNA is TGTGCCAGCACTTCGGGCCCCATGGGGAGCCACGAGCAGTACTTC. It codes for CASTSGPMGSHEQYF.

In this sample, this clonotype turned up a few times. The chain employs TRBV9 and TRBJ2-2; D perhaps matches TRBD1 (5 bases). Trimming pared 4 bases from V and 0 bases from J, leaving 25 bases between. From germline, CDR1 is SGDLS and CDR2 YYNGEE. This CDR3 has 20 residues. The CDR3 region is CASSQSRATDLPSNTGELFF. CDR3 in DNA: TGTGCCAGCAGCCAATCTCGGGCGACAGATTTACCCTCGAACACCGGGGAGCTGTTTTTT. The complete variable domain, with remaining parts taken from reference TRBV9 and TRBJ2-2, reads DSGVTQTPKHLITATGQRVTLRCSPRSGDLSVYWYQQSLDQGLQFLIQYYNGEERAKGNILERFSAQQFPDLHSELNLSSLELGDSALYFCASSQSRATDLPSNTGELFFGEGSRLTVL.

The V call is TRBV7-9, the J call TRBJ2-5, with 9 bases aligning to TRBD2. The CDR3 is made up of 20 amino acids. V was clipped by 4 bases and J by 4 bases; unmatched bases: 22. Germline-derived CDR1 and CDR2 are SEHNR and FQNEAQ (reference sequence). The CDR3 bases are TGTGCCAGCAGCTACCGAGCTAGCGGGAAGAACACCGGGGATCGAGAGACCCAGTACTTC. It specifies CASSYRASGKNTGDRETQYF.

In DNA, the CDR3 is TGTGCCACAACAGGGGGAGGACTTTATGGCTACACCTTC. It translates to CATTGGGLYGYTF. V and J are TRBV24-1 and TRBJ1-2; 8 nucleotides match TRBD1. The ends lost 10 bases at V and 5 bases at J; junction bases unmatched: 8. Germline CDR1 KGHDR, CDR2 SFDVKD. This CDR3 has 13 amino acids.

The V call is TRBV29-1, the J call TRBJ2-7; D is unclear. Germline CDR1 reads SQVTM; CDR2 reads ANQGSEA. V lost 4 bases, J lost 7 bases, and 20 bases lay in between. The CDR3 covers 14 residues. The CDR3 bases are TGCAGCGTTGTAAAGGTAGTGGGTTACAATGAGCAGTACTTC. It is translated as CSVVKVVGYNEQYF.

This clonotype was detected ten times or more. The V call is TRBV5-8, the J call TRBJ1-6; D perhaps matches TRBD1 (6 bases). Trimming removed 0 bases from V and 13 bases from J, with 20 bases in between. Germline V CDR1 and CDR2: SGHTS, YDEGEE. This CDR3 spans 16 amino acids. This CDR3 reads CASSLDARGPAGPLHF. The CDR3 DNA follows: TGTGCCAGCAGCTTGGATGCCCGGGGGCCGGCCGGGCCCCTCCACTTT.